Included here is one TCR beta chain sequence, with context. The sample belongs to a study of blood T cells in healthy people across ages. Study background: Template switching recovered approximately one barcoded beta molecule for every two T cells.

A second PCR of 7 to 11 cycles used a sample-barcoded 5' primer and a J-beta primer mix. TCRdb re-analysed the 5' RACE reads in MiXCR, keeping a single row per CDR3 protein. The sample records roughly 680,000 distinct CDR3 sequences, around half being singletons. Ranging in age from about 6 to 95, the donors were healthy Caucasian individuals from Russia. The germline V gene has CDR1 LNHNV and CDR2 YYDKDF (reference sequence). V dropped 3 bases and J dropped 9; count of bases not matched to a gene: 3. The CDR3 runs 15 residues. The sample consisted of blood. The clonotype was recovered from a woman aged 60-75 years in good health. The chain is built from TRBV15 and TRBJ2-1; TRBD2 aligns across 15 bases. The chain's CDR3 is CATSSPGLAGGEQFF. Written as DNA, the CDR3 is TGTGCCACCAGCAGTCCGGGACTAGCGGGAGGTGAGCAGTTCTTC.